Presented here are 30 T cell receptor beta chains from one specimen sequenced in a study of blood T cell repertoires in COVID-19. TCRdb's copy holds only in-frame clones and misses some; the assay was immunoSEQ multiplex PCR. The repertoire holds about 36,000 clones, with roughly 75% as singletons. Sequenced sample: peripheral blood. The receptors were sampled from a man between 65 and 85 years old with acute or convalescent COVID-19.

In DNA, the CDR3 is TGCGCCAGCAGCCAAGTGGGCAGGGGAAGCGAGCAGTACTTC. Amino acids: CASSQVGRGSEQYF. The V gene is TRBV4-1, the J gene TRBJ2-7; possibly TRBD1 for D (6 bases). Trimming took off 1 base at V and 6 bases at J, with 13 bases between the two ends. Germline CDR1 reads MGHRA; CDR2 reads YSYEKL. The CDR3 runs to 14 residues.

The genes are TRBV5-1 and TRBJ1-2, with D possibly TRBD1 on 6 matching bases. The CDR3 runs 13 residues. CDR1 SGHRS and CDR2 YFSETQ come from the germline V gene. With 4 bases removed from V and 1 base from J, the gap between germline ends came to 8 bases. CDR3 sequence (DNA): TGCGCCAGCAGCCCGGACAGTAACTATGGCTACACCTTC. It specifies CASSPDSNYGYTF.

This chain connects TRBV28 to TRBJ2-1; 7 positions match TRBD2. The CDR3 length is 14 residues. Germline loops: CDR1 MDHEN, CDR2 SYDVKM. V shed 7 bases and J 5 bases; nucleotides not matched to a gene: 8. The CDR3 is CASTLWSGNNEQFF. The CDR3 nucleotides are TGTGCCAGCACCTTATGGAGCGGGAACAATGAGCAGTTCTTC.

V is TRBV5-1 and J is TRBJ1-1; TRBD1 might be the D (5 bases). V lost 5 bases and J lost 0, with 8 bases in between. The CDR3 has 13 amino acids. CDR1 and CDR2 (germline): SGHRS, YFSETQ. CDR3 amino acids: CASSQGLNTEAFF. CDR3 nucleotides: TGCGCCAGCAGTCAGGGCTTGAACACTGAAGCTTTCTTT.

V and J are TRBV6-4 and TRBJ2-2, with TRBD2 matching 9 bases. Germline loops: CDR1 MRHNA, CDR2 SNTAGT. The CDR3 runs to 15 residues. With V trimmed by 6 bases and J by 7 bases, 9 bases remained unmatched. CDR3: CASRHSSGDGGELFF. CDR3 nucleotide sequence: TGTGCCAGCAGGCACTCTAGCGGGGACGGCGGGGAGCTGTTTTTT.

This chain joins TRBV2 and TRBJ2-7; TRBD1 matches 7 bases. The V gene's germline CDR1 is SNHLY and CDR2 FYNNEI. The ends lost 7 bases at V and 9 bases at J; junction bases unmatched: 9. CDR3 length equals 12 residues. CDR3 sequence reads: CASTRDSQVQYF. The CDR3 region has the DNA TGTGCCAGCACTCGGGACAGCCAGGTGCAGTACTTC.

The chain has TRBV19 and TRBJ2-7; 11 bases align to TRBD2. Losses at the gene ends were 3 bases for V and 7 bases for J; bases not matched to a gene: 8. Germline-derived CDR1 and CDR2 are LNHDA and SQIVND (reference sequence). The CDR3 loop spans 15 amino acids. CDR3 protein: CASSITSGSPSEQYF. CDR3 DNA sequence: TGTGCCAGTAGTATCACTAGCGGGAGTCCGAGTGAGCAGTACTTC. The whole variable domain, filled in from reference TRBV19 and TRBJ2-7, reads DGGITQSPKYLFRKEGQNVTLSCEQNLNHDAMYWYRQDPGQGLRLIYYSQIVNDFQKGDIAEGYSVSREKKESFPLTVTSAQKNPTAFYLCASSITSGSPSEQYFGPGTRLTVT.

The chain recombines TRBV19 with TRBJ1-2, with 8 nucleotides matching TRBD1. Germline assignment: CDR1 LNHDA and CDR2 SQIVND (reference sequence). The CDR3 runs 15 residues. Unmatched junction bases numbered 5, after V lost 5 bases and J lost 0 bases. CDR3 sequence (DNA): TGTGCCAGTAGTCTCCGGACAGGGTCTAACTATGGCTACACCTTC. It specifies CASSLRTGSNYGYTF.

This clone was seen a handful of times. This chain joins TRBV6-2 or TRBV6-3 and TRBJ1-1, with D perhaps TRBD1 (6 bases). Germline CDR1 and CDR2: MNHEY and SVGEGT. The CDR3 runs to 15 residues. Trimming cost V 5 bases and J 0 bases, with 13 bases left between them. Here the CDR3 DNA reads TGTGCCAGCAGTGACTTACAGGGACTGAACACTGAAGCTTTCTTT. This sequence encodes CASSDLQGLNTEAFF.

CDR3 in amino acids: CASSSISGTSGGIQETQYF. CDR3 nucleotide sequence: TGTGCCAGCAGTTCTATTTCCGGGACTAGCGGGGGGATCCAAGAGACCCAGTACTTC. This chain links TRBV7-2 with TRBJ2-5; 15 nucleotides match TRBD2. The CDR3 loop spans 19 amino acids. V lost 6 bases, J lost 1 base, and 12 bases stayed unmatched. Germline assignment: CDR1 SGHTA and CDR2 FQGNSA.

This clone was observed once. The rearrangement uses TRBV13 and TRBJ1-1; 7 bases align to TRBD1. The germline V gene has CDR1 PRHDT and CDR2 FYEKMQ (reference sequence). The V segment lost 2 bases and the J segment 5 bases; nucleotides outside the gene matches: 5. CDR3 length: 14 amino acids. The CDR3 coding sequence is TGTGCCAGCAGCTTAAAGACAGGGTTGACTGAAGCTTTCTTT. This codes for CASSLKTGLTEAFF.

The chain carries TRBV28 and TRBJ1-4; 10 bases are shared with TRBD1. V shed 4 bases and J 7 bases; nucleotides not matched to a gene: 30. In germline, CDR1 is MDHEN, CDR2 SYDVKM. The CDR3 is made up of 23 amino acids. The CDR3 DNA reads TGTGCCAGCAGTTCGCCCCTGGCTCAGCAGTTTAGTTTTCGGGACAGGGGTGGTGAAAAACTGTTTTTT. It codes for CASSSPLAQQFSFRDRGGEKLFF.

This chain joins TRBV5-4 and TRBJ2-7; 15 bases agree with TRBD2. J was trimmed by 2 bases and V by 5 bases; bases with no gene match: 5. Germline V lookup: CDR1 SGHNT, CDR2 YYREEE (reference sequence). CDR3 length equals 16 residues. CDR3: CASSTGTSGGTYEQYF. The CDR3 DNA reads as TGTGCCAGCAGTACCGGGACTAGCGGGGGGACCTACGAGCAGTACTTC.

The chain combines TRBV4-1 with TRBJ1-5; D is undetermined. The CDR3 spans 15 residues. Per germline, CDR1 MGHRA and CDR2 YSYEKL. V was pared by 0 bases and J by 6 bases, with 12 bases between. The CDR3 bases are TGCGCCAGCAGCCAAGATCGAGCCCGGTTTCAGCCCCAGCATTTT. Amino acids: CASSQDRARFQPQHF.

This clone has only a few counts. This CDR3 reads CASSQDPGTSGHEQYF. DNA for the CDR3: TGTGCCAGCAGCCAAGATCCCGGGACTAGCGGGCACGAGCAGTACTTC. The chain is built from TRBV4-2 and TRBJ2-7, with 12 bases fitting TRBD2. The CDR3 has 16 amino acids. Unmatched junction bases numbered 5, after V lost 0 bases and J lost 5 bases. Germline V gene lookup returns CDR1 LGHNA and CDR2 YNFKEQ.

V gene TRBV5-1 combines with J gene TRBJ2-5, with 9 bases identical to TRBD1. The CDR3 has 16 residues. Germline V gives CDR1 SGHRS, CDR2 YFSETQ. With 4 bases clipped from V and 5 bases from J, the junction kept 12 bases outside the gene matches. In DNA form, the CDR3 reads TGCGCCAGCAGCGAATTGGTGACAGGGGGTGAGGAGACCCAGTACTTC. It is translated as CASSELVTGGEETQYF. Looking up the rest from reference TRBV5-1 and TRBJ2-5 gives the full variable domain: KAGVTQTPRYLIKTRGQQVTLSCSPISGHRSVSWYQQTPGQGLQFLFEYFSETQRNKGNFPGRFSGRQFSNSRSEMNVSTLELGDSALYLCASSELVTGGEETQYFGPGTRLLVL.

This chain uses TRBV7-9 with TRBJ2-1; D remains ambiguous. CDR1 SEHNR and CDR2 FQNEAQ come from the germline V gene (reference sequence). There are 12 residues in the CDR3. V lost 5 bases, J lost 6 bases, and 8 bases lay in between. The CDR3 region has the DNA TGTGCCAGCAGCCCCAAGCTCAATGAGCAGTTCTTC. This sequence encodes CASSPKLNEQFF.

The rearrangement uses TRBV5-5 and TRBJ1-1; TRBD1 agrees at 7 bases. The CDR3 has 13 amino acids. With V trimmed by 2 bases and J by 5 bases, 3 bases remained unmatched. The germline V gene has CDR1 SGHKS and CDR2 YYEKEE (reference sequence). This CDR3 is CASSLTGETEAFF. Written as DNA, the CDR3 is TGTGCCAGCAGCTTAACAGGGGAGACTGAAGCTTTCTTT.

The genes are TRBV7-8 and TRBJ2-7; tentative D call: TRBD1 (5 bases). There are 13 residues in the CDR3. Germline V lookup: CDR1 SGHVS, CDR2 FQNEAQ. Between the trimmed V and J ends, which lost 3 bases and 1 base, there was a span of 7 bases. CDR3 region: CASSFSGSYEQYF. CDR3 bases: TGTGCCAGCAGCTTCTCAGGGTCCTACGAGCAGTACTTC.

The chain joins TRBV7-2 to TRBJ1-6; D is undetermined. V dropped 0 bases and J dropped 0 bases, with 9 bases sitting between them. The CDR3 has 17 amino acids. Germline-derived CDR1 and CDR2 are SGHTA and FQGNSA. This CDR3 reads CASSLALGSSYNSPLHF. The CDR3 DNA reads as TGTGCCAGCAGCTTAGCGCTAGGGAGCTCCTATAATTCACCCCTCCACTTT.

The chain recombines TRBV6-5 with TRBJ1-6; 7 nucleotides match TRBD1. J gave up 7 bases and V 3 bases, and 6 bases lay outside the gene matches. From germline, CDR1 is MNHEY and CDR2 SVGAGI. The CDR3 covers 15 residues. The CDR3 region is CASSYEGGGNSPLHF. DNA of the CDR3: TGTGCCAGCAGTTATGAAGGGGGCGGGAATTCACCCCTCCACTTT.

This sequence joins TRBV11-2 and TRBJ1-2, with D uncertain. Trimming left V 1 base short and J 2 bases short, with 14 bases between. From germline, CDR1 is SGHAT and CDR2 FQNNGV. The CDR3 is made up of 16 amino acids. The CDR3 nucleotides read TGTGCCAGCAGCTTAGGAGTTTCATTGAGGAACTATGGCTACACCTTC. Encoded protein: CASSLGVSLRNYGYTF.

The CDR3: CASSLRTGATNYGYTF. The DNA of the CDR3 is TGTGCCAGCAGCTTGAGGACAGGGGCTACCAACTATGGCTACACCTTC. This chain links TRBV5-6 with TRBJ1-2; 9 nucleotides line up with TRBD1. V was clipped by 1 base and J by 2 bases; unmatched bases: 6. Germline lookup yields CDR1 SGHDT and CDR2 YYEEEE. The CDR3 consists of 16 residues.

This chain links TRBV4-1 with TRBJ2-1; 7 bases match TRBD1. Losses at the gene ends were 1 base for V and 1 base for J; bases not matched to a gene: 13. The CDR3 runs to 19 residues. Germline lookup yields CDR1 MGHRA and CDR2 YSYEKL. This CDR3 is CASSQGLLPPGQSYNEQFF. The CDR3 bases are TGCGCCAGCAGCCAAGGCCTCTTACCTCCGGGACAGTCCTACAATGAGCAGTTCTTC.

This clone was counted a few times. V usage is TRBV30 and J usage is TRBJ2-5, with unresolved D. V dropped 1 base and J dropped 0 bases, with 12 bases sitting between them. CDR3 length: 15 amino acids. Germline lookup yields CDR1 GTSNPN and CDR2 SVGIG (reference sequence). In DNA, the CDR3 is TGTGCCTGGAGTGGTCTCCCACAGTACCAAGAGACCCAGTACTTC. This sequence encodes CAWSGLPQYQETQYF.

This clone was picked up one time. This chain uses TRBV7-9 with TRBJ1-1; 11 nucleotides line up with TRBD1. Per the germline V gene, CDR1 is SEHNR and CDR2 is FQNEAQ (reference sequence). CDR3 length equals 16 residues. The V gene end was trimmed by 3 bases and the J gene end by 1 base; junction bases not matched to a gene: 4. CDR3 in DNA: TGTGCCAGCAGCTTCCGGACAGGGGGCAGGAACACTGAAGCTTTCTTT. Translated, it gives CASSFRTGGRNTEAFF.

This clone appeared a single time. The chain uses TRBV5-1 and TRBJ1-4; D not certain. In germline, CDR1 is SGHRS, CDR2 YFSETQ. Trimming shortened V by 4 bases and J by 8 bases, and 12 bases separated the two germline ends. CDR3 size: 13 residues. This chain's CDR3 is CASSAGTGEKLFF. CDR3 nucleotides: TGCGCCAGCAGCGCGGGCACGGGAGAAAAACTGTTTTTT.

The V call is TRBV28, the J call TRBJ1-6; a weak D match, TRBD1 (5 bases). This CDR3 comprises 16 residues. V lost 3 bases and J 8 bases, leaving 17 bases between the germline ends. Germline CDR1 reads MDHEN; CDR2 reads SYDVKM. CDR3 loop: CASSLRGGGDDSPLHF. In DNA form, the CDR3 reads TGTGCCAGCAGTTTGCGGGGGGGAGGAGATGATTCACCCCTCCACTTT.

This clone came up once. This chain links TRBV12-3 or TRBV12-4 with TRBJ2-5, with 8 bases identical to TRBD2. The CDR3 length is 13 residues. V was clipped by 6 bases and J by 2 bases; unmatched bases: 2. The CDR3 DNA follows: TGTGCCAGCAGCCCGGGGGGGCAAGAGACCCAGTACTTC. It translates to CASSPGGQETQYF.

In its sample, this clone was seen a few times. V and J are TRBV19 and TRBJ1-2; the match to TRBD1 covers 10 bases. Germline assignment: CDR1 LNHDA and CDR2 SQIVND (reference sequence). This CDR3 comprises 15 residues. V shed 8 bases and J 5 bases; nucleotides not matched to a gene: 11. The CDR3: CASRDRGSLRYGYTF. The CDR3 coding sequence is TGTGCCAGTCGGGACAGGGGCTCCTTACGGTATGGCTACACCTTC.